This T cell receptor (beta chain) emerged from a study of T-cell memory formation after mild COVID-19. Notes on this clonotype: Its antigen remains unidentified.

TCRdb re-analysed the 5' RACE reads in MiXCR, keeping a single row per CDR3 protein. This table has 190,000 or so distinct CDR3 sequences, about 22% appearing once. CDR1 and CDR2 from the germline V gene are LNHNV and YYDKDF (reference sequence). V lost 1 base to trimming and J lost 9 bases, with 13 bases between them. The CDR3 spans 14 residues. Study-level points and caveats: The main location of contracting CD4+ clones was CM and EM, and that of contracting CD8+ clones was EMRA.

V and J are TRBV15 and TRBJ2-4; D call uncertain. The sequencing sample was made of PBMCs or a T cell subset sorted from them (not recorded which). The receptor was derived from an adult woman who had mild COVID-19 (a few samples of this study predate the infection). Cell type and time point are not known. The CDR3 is CATSRGWAPSIQYF. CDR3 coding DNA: TGTGCCACCAGCAGAGGTTGGGCCCCGAGCATTCAGTACTTC. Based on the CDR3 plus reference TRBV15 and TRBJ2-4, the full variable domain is DAMVIQNPRYQVTQFGKPVTLSCSQTLNHNVMYWYQQKSSQAPKLLFHYYDKDFNNEADTPDNFQSRRPNTSFCFLDIRSPGLGDTAMYLCATSRGWAPSIQYFGAGTRLSVL.